These 23 T cell receptor beta chains were sequenced from one sample in a study of CD8 T cells in Susac syndrome. RNA in amounts of about 0.45 to 1 ug was reverse transcribed with random hexamers. TCRdb re-derived calls from the immunoSEQ multiplex PCR reads in MiXCR, one entry per CDR3 protein. The sample records about 190,000 distinct CDR3 sequences, around 93% being singletons. Sequencing was performed on CD4+ T cells from PBMCs. The source is a human donor in good health.

This clonotype was counted a few times. Germline is not matched at one junction end, which may reflect a read error. The chain couples TRBV7-2 to TRBJ1-2; D is uncertain. Germline assignment: CDR1 SGHTA and CDR2 FQGNSA. The CDR3 sequence is 12 residues long. CDR3 amino acids: CASSLVGYGYTF. For the CDR3, the DNA is TGTGCCAGCAGTTTAGTGGGCTATGGCTACACCTTC.

J is TRBJ1-5 and V is TRBV6-2 or TRBV6-3; D gene ambiguous. The CDR3 runs 15 residues. Germline V gene sequence: CDR1 MNHEY, CDR2 SVGEGT. V was cut by 6 bases and J by 0 bases, with 12 bases left in between. CDR3 nucleotide sequence: TGTGCCAGCAGCCCCGGCACCTATAGCAATCAGCCCCAGCATTTT. Translating it yields CASSPGTYSNQPQHF.

This clonotype has a single count. The V gene is TRBV5-1, the J gene TRBJ1-3; D remains unclear. The length of the CDR3 is 13 residues. The germline CDR1 and CDR2 sequences are SGHRS and YFSETQ. V was pared by 0 bases and J by 4 bases, with 5 bases between. The CDR3 DNA reads as TGCGCCAGCAGCTTGGGTCCCGGAAACACCATATATTTT. This translates into CASSLGPGNTIYF. Full variable domain (outside the CDR3, taken from reference TRBV5-1 and TRBJ1-3): KAGVTQTPRYLIKTRGQQVTLSCSPISGHRSVSWYQQTPGQGLQFLFEYFSETQRNKGNFPGRFSGRQFSNSRSEMNVSTLELGDSALYLCASSLGPGNTIYFGEGSWLTVV.

V is TRBV3-1 and J is TRBJ2-4; a possible D gene is TRBD1 (5 bases). Germline V gene data show CDR1 as LGHDT and CDR2 as YNNKEL (reference sequence). The CDR3 has 15 amino acids. Trimming pared 0 bases from V and 8 bases from J, leaving 14 bases between. CDR3 sequence: CASSQDRDRGYIQYF. The CDR3 coding sequence is TGTGCCAGCAGCCAAGATCGAGACAGAGGTTACATTCAGTACTTC.

The chain joins TRBV3-1 to TRBJ1-1; D ambiguous. The CDR3 contains 12 residues. CDR1 and CDR2 (germline): LGHDT, YNNKEL (reference sequence). Trimming removed 8 bases from V and 4 bases from J, with 11 bases in between. CDR3 sequence reads: CASRTLGTEAFF. The CDR3 DNA reads TGTGCCAGCCGAACCCTGGGCACTGAAGCTTTCTTT.

The chain links TRBV5-1 to TRBJ1-2; a possible D gene is TRBD1 (5 bases). Per germline, CDR1 SGHRS and CDR2 YFSETQ. Trimming left V 4 bases short and J 4 bases short, with 17 bases between. CDR3 length: 15 amino acids. The CDR3 reads CASSPGTSNPYGYTF. The DNA of the CDR3 is TGCGCCAGCAGCCCCGGGACCTCAAACCCCTATGGCTACACCTTC.

This clonotype has only one observation. The chain links TRBV6-2 or TRBV6-3 to TRBJ2-7; weak D call: TRBD2 (6 bases). The V gene lost 3 bases and the J gene lost 5 bases, with 14 bases spanning the gap. The CDR3 is 14 amino acids. From germline, CDR1 is MNHEY and CDR2 SVGEGT. The CDR3 nucleotides are TGTGCCAGCAGTTATAAGGCGGGGATGAACGAGCAGTACGTC. It specifies CASSYKAGMNEQYV.

The CDR3 DNA reads TGCGCCAGCAGCTTCGAAGGGGGCCGCACAGATACGCAGTATTTT. As protein: CASSFEGGRTDTQYF. This chain uses TRBV5-1 with TRBJ2-3; 7 bases agree with TRBD1. This CDR3 is built from 15 residues. Germline CDR1 and CDR2: SGHRS and YFSETQ. Unmatched junction bases numbered 4, after V lost 2 bases and J lost 1 base.

This chain uses TRBV4-1 with TRBJ2-7, with D possibly being TRBD1 (6 bases). Germline lookup yields CDR1 MGHRA and CDR2 YSYEKL. This CDR3 spans 13 amino acids. The V end lost 0 bases, the J end lost 3 bases, and 6 bases lay between the germline ends. CDR3 loop: CASSQDRGYEQYF. For the CDR3, the DNA is TGCGCCAGCAGCCAAGACAGGGGCTACGAGCAGTACTTC.

The chain employs TRBV29-1 and TRBJ1-1; D is ambiguous. The CDR3 consists of 13 residues. CDR1 and CDR2 (germline): SQVTM, ANQGSEA. V lost 7 bases to trimming and J lost 0 bases, with 12 bases between them. The CDR3 spells CSACGPLNTEAFF. CDR3 DNA: TGCAGCGCCTGCGGACCCCTGAACACTGAAGCTTTCTTT. The whole variable domain, remainder taken from reference TRBV29-1 and TRBJ1-1, is SAVISQKPSRDICQRGTSLTIQCQVDSQVTMMFWYRQQPGQSLTLIATANQGSEATYESGFVIDKFPISRPNLTFSTLTVSNMSPEDSSIYLCSACGPLNTEAFFGQGTRLTVV.

The V call is TRBV4-1, the J call TRBJ2-2, with 8 bases identical to TRBD1. Looked up from germline, CDR1 is MGHRA and CDR2 is YSYEKL. After removal of 6 bases from V and 1 base from J, the junction contained 10 bases not matched to a gene. The CDR3 contains 17 residues. The chain's CDR3 is CASSARQGAGNTGELFF. CDR3 DNA: TGCGCCAGCAGTGCGAGGCAGGGGGCCGGGAACACCGGGGAGCTGTTTTTT.

The chain joins TRBV6-5 to TRBJ2-4, with D tentatively TRBD1 (6 bases). V was pared by 5 bases and J by 3 bases, with 14 bases between. Germline loops: CDR1 MNHEY, CDR2 SVGAGI. CDR3 size: 15 residues. DNA of the CDR3: TGTGCCAGCAGTAGGGAAGAGGGGGTCAAAAACATTCAGTACTTC. Its protein is CASSREEGVKNIQYF.

The chain uses TRBV28 and TRBJ2-4, with TRBD2 identical over 9 bases. The CDR3 is 17 amino acids. V trimming: 6 bases; J trimming: 0 bases; junction bases outside the gene matches: 9. CDR1 is MDHEN and CDR2 is SYDVKM in the germline V gene. The CDR3 spells CASRRIAGALAKNIQYF. In nucleotides, the CDR3 is TGTGCCAGCAGAAGGATAGCGGGGGCCCTAGCCAAAAACATTCAGTACTTC.

V usage is TRBV5-1 and J usage is TRBJ1-2, with D unresolved. Trimming pared 7 bases from V and 6 bases from J, leaving 13 bases between. The germline V gene encodes CDR1 SGHRS and CDR2 YFSETQ. The CDR3 loop spans 12 amino acids. CDR3: CASGESLNGYTF. CDR3 sequence (DNA): TGCGCCAGCGGAGAGTCCCTTAATGGCTACACCTTC.

The chain joins TRBV28 to TRBJ1-2; D gene unclear. With 5 bases removed from V and 5 bases from J, the gap between germline ends came to 6 bases. CDR1 is MDHEN and CDR2 is SYDVKM in the germline V gene. The CDR3 sequence is 11 residues long. Here the CDR3 DNA reads TGTGCCAGCAGTGGGATTTATGGCTACACCTTC. Translated: CASSGIYGYTF.

The CDR3 protein is CATSRDLMRGEAFF. The DNA of the CDR3 is TGTGCCACCAGCAGAGATCTGATGAGGGGTGAAGCTTTCTTT. The chain has TRBV15 and TRBJ1-1; perhaps TRBD1 as D (5 bases). The CDR3 sequence is 14 residues long. Germline CDR1 and CDR2: LNHNV and YYDKDF (reference sequence). V was shortened by 0 bases and J by 7 bases, with 12 bases between the two germline ends.

The J gene is TRBJ2-1, the V gene TRBV7-9; D unresolved. V lost 6 bases and J lost 6, with 15 bases in between. Germline-derived CDR1 and CDR2 are SEHNR and FQNEAQ (reference sequence). The CDR3 contains 14 residues. This chain's CDR3 is CASSSLQPSNEQFF. CDR3 coding DNA: TGTGCCAGCAGTTCCCTTCAGCCCTCCAATGAGCAGTTCTTC.

The rearrangement joins TRBV7-2 to TRBJ2-5, with a weak D call TRBD2 (6 bases). Germline V gene data show CDR1 as SGHTA and CDR2 as FQGNSA. This CDR3 comprises 15 residues. Deletions cut 2 bases from V and 4 bases from J, with 14 bases between. Written as DNA, the CDR3 is TGTGCCAGCAGCTTAAACGGAGCCGGGGGAGAGACCCAGTACTTC. This sequence encodes CASSLNGAGGETQYF.

In nucleotides, the CDR3 is TGCGCCAGCAGTGTTACCGGGGCCAACGTCCTGACTTTC. Encoded protein: CASSVTGANVLTF. The V gene is TRBV10-2, the J gene TRBJ2-6, with D unclear. This CDR3 has 13 amino acids. V lost 4 bases and J 4 bases, leaving 5 bases between the germline ends. Germline-derived CDR1 and CDR2 are WSHSY and SAAADI.

The rearrangement links TRBV13 to TRBJ2-1; tentative D call: TRBD2 (6 bases). The germline CDR1 and CDR2 sequences are PRHDT and FYEKMQ (reference sequence). The CDR3 is made up of 13 amino acids. Deletions cut 4 bases from V and 8 bases from J, with 12 bases between. CDR3: CASSSRGRHEQFF. The CDR3 region has the DNA TGTGCCAGCAGCTCCCGGGGGAGACATGAGCAGTTCTTC.

This clonotype has just one count. The rearrangement links TRBV7-9 to TRBJ1-2; D might be TRBD1 (6 bases). This CDR3 is 16 amino acids long. Trimming pared 5 bases from V and 2 bases from J, leaving 18 bases between. Germline V gives CDR1 SEHNR, CDR2 FQNEAQ (reference sequence). CDR3 in DNA: TGTGCCAGCAGCCCTCAGGGGACAAAGCCCAACTATGGCTACACCTTC. Translated, it gives CASSPQGTKPNYGYTF.

The rearrangement links TRBV5-1 to TRBJ1-4, with 7 bases identical to TRBD1. The trim removed 7 bases at V and 7 bases at J, leaving 7 bases unmatched. The CDR3 length is 13 residues. Germline-derived CDR1 and CDR2 are SGHRS and YFSETQ. Here the CDR3 reads CASSDRPGEKLFF. The CDR3 nucleotides are TGCGCCAGCTCGGACAGGCCGGGTGAAAAACTGTTTTTT.

The CDR3 DNA follows: TGTGCCAGCAGCTTGGGGAGGGGCAGCGCTGAAGCTTTCTTT. Its protein product is CASSLGRGSAEAFF. The genes are TRBV5-6 and TRBJ1-1; perhaps TRBD1 as D (5 bases). The V gene lost 0 bases and the J gene lost 6 bases, with 12 bases spanning the gap. The CDR3 is 14 residues long. Germline-derived CDR1 and CDR2 are SGHDT and YYEEEE.